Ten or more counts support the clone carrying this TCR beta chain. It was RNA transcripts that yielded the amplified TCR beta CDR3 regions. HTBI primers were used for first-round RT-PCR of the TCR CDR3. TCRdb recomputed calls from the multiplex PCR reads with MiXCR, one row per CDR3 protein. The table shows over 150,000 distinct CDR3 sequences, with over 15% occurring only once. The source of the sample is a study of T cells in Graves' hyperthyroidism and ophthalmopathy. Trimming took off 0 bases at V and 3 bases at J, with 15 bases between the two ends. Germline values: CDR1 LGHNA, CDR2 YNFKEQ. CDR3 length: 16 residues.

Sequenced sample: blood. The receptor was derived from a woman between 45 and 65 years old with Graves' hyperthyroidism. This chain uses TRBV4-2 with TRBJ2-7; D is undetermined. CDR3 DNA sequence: TGTGCCAGCAGCCAAGATCAGTGGGGTCTAGGCTACGAGCAGTACTTC. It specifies CASSQDQWGLGYEQYF.